Listed here are 29 T cell receptor beta chains from one sample, sequenced in a study of blood T cell repertoires in COVID-19. TCRdb keeps only in-frame clones here, not all; method: immunoSEQ multiplex PCR. The profile covers about 150,000 clones, with over 75% appearing a single time and about 6.9% taken by the ten largest. Input material: peripheral blood. The origin of the receptors is a man at least 80 years old with COVID-19, enrolled during active disease.

The chain carries TRBV7-8 and TRBJ1-6; 8 bases are a match to TRBD1. Germline CDR1 and CDR2: SGHVS and FQNEAQ. The CDR3 contains 15 residues. The junction had 14 bases not matched to a gene; V was cut back by 6 bases and J by 13 bases. The CDR3 DNA reads as TGTGCCAGCAGTAACAGGGGGACTCTCCCCCTTCCCCTCCACTTT. This encodes CASSNRGTLPLPLHF.

This clone was seen only once. This chain uses TRBV9 with TRBJ2-1; TRBD1 agrees at 7 bases. The CDR3 is 14 amino acids. Unmatched junction bases numbered 8, after V lost 4 bases and J lost 7 bases. Germline-derived CDR1 and CDR2 are SGDLS and YYNGEE. CDR3 DNA sequence: TGTGCCAGCAGCCCCCGGACAGGCGGAAATGAGCAGTTCTTC. Protein product: CASSPRTGGNEQFF.

The rearrangement joins TRBV5-6 to TRBJ1-4; D is perhaps TRBD1 (6 bases). The CDR3 consists of 14 residues. V was cut by 0 bases and J by 8 bases, with 11 bases left in between. Germline lookup yields CDR1 SGHDT and CDR2 YYEEEE. Here the CDR3 reads CASSLGRGGEKLFF. As DNA, the CDR3 is TGTGCCAGCAGCTTGGGCCGGGGGGGCGAAAAACTGTTTTTT.

The gene calls are TRBV5-1 and TRBJ1-5; 7 bases are shared with TRBD1. Per germline, CDR1 SGHRS and CDR2 YFSETQ. The CDR3 runs to 15 residues. Trimming cost V 0 bases and J 4 bases; bases outside gene matches: 4. The CDR3 region is CASSLDGTANQPQHF. The CDR3 coding sequence is TGCGCCAGCAGCTTGGACGGGACAGCAAATCAGCCCCAGCATTTT. The variable domain in full, completed from reference TRBV5-1 and TRBJ1-5, reads KAGVTQTPRYLIKTRGQQVTLSCSPISGHRSVSWYQQTPGQGLQFLFEYFSETQRNKGNFPGRFSGRQFSNSRSEMNVSTLELGDSALYLCASSLDGTANQPQHFGDGTRLSIL.

The genes are TRBV19 and TRBJ1-6; TRBD1 agrees at 9 bases. V shed 7 bases, J shed 4 bases, and the junction held 8 bases outside the gene matches. The CDR3 runs to 16 residues. Germline values: CDR1 LNHDA, CDR2 SQIVND (reference sequence). This chain's CDR3 is CASIGGDREYNSPLHF. DNA of the CDR3: TGTGCCAGTATTGGGGGGGACAGGGAGTATAATTCACCCCTCCACTTT. The whole variable domain, filled in from reference TRBV19 and TRBJ1-6, reads DGGITQSPKYLFRKEGQNVTLSCEQNLNHDAMYWYRQDPGQGLRLIYYSQIVNDFQKGDIAEGYSVSREKKESFPLTVTSAQKNPTAFYLCASIGGDREYNSPLHFGNGTRLTVT.

The gene calls are TRBV7-2 and TRBJ2-2; D gene uncertain. From germline, CDR1 is SGHTA and CDR2 FQGNSA. V shed 1 base and J shed 7 bases, with 7 bases lying between them. This CDR3 has 13 amino acids. The CDR3 is CASSLVRGGELFF. The CDR3 DNA follows: TGTGCCAGCAGCTTAGTCCGAGGCGGGGAGCTGTTTTTT.

The genes are TRBV7-3 and TRBJ1-6; weak D call: TRBD1 (6 bases). Germline CDR1 and CDR2: SGHTA and FQGTGA. V lost 4 bases and J 7 bases, leaving 11 bases between the germline ends. The CDR3 is 14 amino acids. The CDR3 loop reads CASSSTGPNSPLHF. The CDR3 nucleotides are TGTGCCAGCAGCTCTACAGGGCCCAATTCACCCCTCCACTTT.

The chain uses TRBV4-1 and TRBJ1-6; D not resolved. Trimming cost V 1 base and J 9 bases, with 7 bases left between them. Looked up from germline, CDR1 is MGHRA and CDR2 is YSYEKL. CDR3 length equals 13 residues. The CDR3 protein is CASSQVRISPLHF. In DNA form, the CDR3 reads TGCGCCAGCAGCCAAGTCAGGATTTCACCCCTCCACTTT.

The chain carries TRBV6-5 and TRBJ2-3; D is possibly TRBD1 (7 bases). The CDR3 totals 13 residues. The germline V gene encodes CDR1 MNHEY and CDR2 SVGAGI. V lost 7 bases to trimming and J lost 4 bases, with 12 bases between them. The DNA of the CDR3 is TGTGCCAGCACTATCAGGGGGGCAGATACGCAGTATTTT. Its protein is CASTIRGADTQYF.

This clone occurred once. The chain employs TRBV7-3 and TRBJ2-1, with 7 bases identical to TRBD1. J lost 9 bases, V lost 0 bases, and 5 bases had no gene match. The V gene's germline CDR1 is SGHTA and CDR2 FQGTGA. The CDR3 runs 14 residues. This chain's CDR3 is CASSLTTAGGEQFF. CDR3 coding DNA: TGTGCCAGCAGCTTAACTACGGCAGGGGGTGAGCAGTTCTTC.

The V gene is TRBV7-9, the J gene TRBJ1-4; TRBD1 aligns across 7 bases. The CDR3 sequence is 15 residues long. Germline-derived CDR1 and CDR2 are SEHNR and FQNEAQ (reference sequence). V shed 5 bases and J 4 bases; nucleotides not matched to a gene: 7. The CDR3 DNA sequence: TGTGCCAGCAGCCCGCGCGGGACAGTTAATGAAAAACTGTTTTTT. Encoded protein: CASSPRGTVNEKLFF. The full variable domain, rest sourced from reference TRBV7-9 and TRBJ1-4, is DTGVSQNPRHKITKRGQNVTFRCDPISEHNRLYWYRQTLGQGPEFLTYFQNEAQLEKSRLLSDRFSAERPKGSFSTLEIQRTEQGDSAMYLCASSPRGTVNEKLFFGSGTQLSVL.

This clone was found a few times. The chain carries TRBV5-8 and TRBJ1-2, with 9 bases fitting TRBD1. Germline CDR1 SGHTS, CDR2 YDEGEE. After removal of 4 bases from V and 3 bases from J, the junction contained 7 bases not matched to a gene. CDR3 length: 15 residues. DNA of the CDR3: TGTGCCAGCAGCCCAGGGACAGGGAGGGACTATGGCTACACCTTC. Its translation: CASSPGTGRDYGYTF. Full variable domain (rest looked up from reference TRBV5-8 and TRBJ1-2): EAGVTQSPTHLIKTRGQQATLRCSPISGHTSVYWYQQALGLGLQFLLWYDEGEERNRGNFPPRFSGRQFPNYSSELNVNALELEDSALYLCASSPGTGRDYGYTFGSGTRLTVV.

The chain combines TRBV2 with TRBJ1-1, with D maybe TRBD1 (5 bases). V lost 3 bases to trimming and J lost 6 bases, with 11 bases between them. Germline CDR1 is SNHLY and CDR2 is FYNNEI. The CDR3 is 13 residues long. The DNA of the CDR3 is TGTGCCAGCAGTGATAGGGCCAGGGCTGAAGCTTTCTTT. Amino acid sequence: CASSDRARAEAFF.

J is TRBJ2-3 and V is TRBV9, with TRBD2 matching over 12 bases. J gave up 4 bases and V 2 bases, and 8 bases lay outside the gene matches. The CDR3 has 17 residues. Germline lookup yields CDR1 SGDLS and CDR2 YYNGEE. CDR3 nucleotide sequence: TGTGCCAGCAGCGTCTCTAGCGGGGGGGCCGAGGCAGATACGCAGTATTTT. Translated: CASSVSSGGAEADTQYF.

The chain links TRBV5-1 to TRBJ1-4; 9 bases agree with TRBD1. V trimming: 2 bases; J trimming: 7 bases; junction bases outside the gene matches: 3. This CDR3 is 14 amino acids long. Germline assignment: CDR1 SGHRS and CDR2 YFSETQ. The CDR3 loop reads CASSFRTGAEKLFF. The CDR3, as DNA: TGCGCCAGCAGCTTCCGGACAGGGGCTGAAAAACTGTTTTTT. The full variable domain, rest sourced from reference TRBV5-1 and TRBJ1-4, is KAGVTQTPRYLIKTRGQQVTLSCSPISGHRSVSWYQQTPGQGLQFLFEYFSETQRNKGNFPGRFSGRQFSNSRSEMNVSTLELGDSALYLCASSFRTGAEKLFFGSGTQLSVL.

V usage is TRBV6-5 and J usage is TRBJ1-5; D is ambiguous. Germline CDR1 and CDR2: MNHEY and SVGAGI. Trimming removed 8 bases from V and 0 bases from J, with 14 bases in between. The CDR3 extends over 15 amino acids. CDR3 sequence: CASRAEGSSNQPQHF. Written as DNA, the CDR3 is TGTGCCAGCCGGGCAGAGGGTAGTAGCAATCAGCCCCAGCATTTT.

This sequence joins TRBV6-5 and TRBJ1-5; weak D call: TRBD1 (5 bases). The CDR3 loop spans 13 amino acids. Trimming pared 8 bases from V and 1 base from J, leaving 9 bases between. Germline CDR1 reads MNHEY; CDR2 reads SVGAGI. This chain's CDR3 is CASGAQSNQPQHF. In DNA, the CDR3 is TGTGCCAGCGGGGCACAGAGCAATCAGCCCCAGCATTTT.

The V call is TRBV19, the J call TRBJ1-5; 7 nucleotides match TRBD1. Trimming removed 3 bases from V and 4 bases from J; junction bases left unmatched: 6. Germline values: CDR1 LNHDA, CDR2 SQIVND (reference sequence). The CDR3 contains 15 residues. The CDR3 region is CASSILGQANQPQHF. The CDR3 coding sequence is TGTGCCAGTAGTATTTTAGGACAGGCTAATCAGCCCCAGCATTTT.

The chain has TRBV19 and TRBJ1-5; 7 bases line up with TRBD1. CDR3 length: 14 residues. Germline V gene data show CDR1 as LNHDA and CDR2 as SQIVND (reference sequence). V dropped 3 bases and J dropped 3; count of bases not matched to a gene: 2. The CDR3 DNA sequence: TGTGCCAGTAGTATGGGGACAGTCAATCAGCCCCAGCATTTT. Translation gives CASSMGTVNQPQHF. Using reference TRBV19 and TRBJ1-5 for the parts outside the CDR3, the full variable domain is DGGITQSPKYLFRKEGQNVTLSCEQNLNHDAMYWYRQDPGQGLRLIYYSQIVNDFQKGDIAEGYSVSREKKESFPLTVTSAQKNPTAFYLCASSMGTVNQPQHFGDGTRLSIL.

The chain couples TRBV12-2 to TRBJ1-2. TRBV12-2 is termed a pseudogene. The CDR3 is 18 amino acids. The CDR3 DNA reads as TGTGCAAGTCGCATCGCGACGGGAGGAGGGCTTGGTGACTATGGCTACACCTTC. It codes for CASRIATGGGLGDYGYTF.

In its sample, this clone was seen once. The chain couples TRBV28 to TRBJ1-5, with a possible D match to TRBD1 (5 bases). The CDR3 is 15 residues long. Trimming removed 6 bases at V and 4 bases at J, with 16 bases between. Germline V CDR1 and CDR2: MDHEN, SYDVKM. The CDR3 protein is CASSLGVGGNQPQHF. For the CDR3, the DNA is TGTGCCAGCAGCCTTGGGGTTGGGGGGAATCAGCCCCAGCATTTT.

This sequence joins TRBV7-3 and TRBJ2-5; a possible D gene is TRBD1 (6 bases). In germline, CDR1 is SGHTA, CDR2 FQGTGA. CDR3 length: 13 residues. V was trimmed by 4 bases and J by 5 bases, leaving 11 bases between them. CDR3: CASSSTGTETQYF. CDR3 DNA: TGTGCCAGCAGCTCCACAGGGACCGAGACCCAGTACTTC.

The J gene is TRBJ1-6, the V gene TRBV20-1; D remains ambiguous. CDR1 and CDR2 (germline): DFQATT, SNEGSKA (reference sequence). CDR3 length: 12 amino acids. Trimming left V 3 bases short and J 11 bases short, with 11 bases between. CDR3 bases: TGCAGTGCTAGTAAGAACGAGGCACCCCTCCACTTT. It is translated as CSASKNEAPLHF.

This clone was seen once. The sample holds other DNA sequences that translate to the same CDR3. CDR3 amino acids: CASSLDGLDGYTF. Here the CDR3 DNA reads TGCGCCAGCAGCTTGGACGGACTGGATGGCTACACCTTC. The chain uses TRBV5-1 and TRBJ1-2, with unresolved D. This CDR3 has 13 residues. V lost 0 bases, J lost 6 bases, and 9 bases lay in between. CDR1 and CDR2 (germline): SGHRS, YFSETQ.

The chain employs TRBV19 and TRBJ2-7; D possibly corresponds to TRBD1 (6 bases). The V end lost 3 bases, the J end lost 5 bases, and 14 bases lay between the germline ends. Germline V gives CDR1 LNHDA, CDR2 SQIVND (reference sequence). The CDR3 consists of 14 residues. The CDR3 coding sequence is TGTGCCAGTAGTATGGGTAGGGGGTTCGACGAGCAGTACTTC. Protein product: CASSMGRGFDEQYF.

This CDR3 is CASANPPGYSNQPQHF. The CDR3 nucleotides are TGTGCCAGCGCTAACCCCCCAGGGTATAGCAATCAGCCCCAGCATTTT. The chain uses TRBV28 and TRBJ1-5; tentatively, D is TRBD1 (5 bases). This CDR3 region has 16 residues. Germline CDR1 reads MDHEN; CDR2 reads SYDVKM. V was shortened by 8 bases and J by 0 bases, with 17 bases between the two germline ends. The variable domain in full, with the rest retrieved from reference TRBV28 and TRBJ1-5, is DVKVTQSSRYLVKRTGEKVFLECVQDMDHENMFWYRQDPGLGLRLIYFSYDVKMKEKGDIPEGYSVSREKKERFSLILESASTNQTSMYLCASANPPGYSNQPQHFGDGTRLSIL.

The V and J genes are TRBV5-1 and TRBJ1-1; D possibly corresponds to TRBD1 (5 bases). V was trimmed by 0 bases and J by 1 base, leaving 16 bases between them. The germline V gene encodes CDR1 SGHRS and CDR2 YFSETQ. The CDR3 consists of 17 residues. DNA of the CDR3: TGCGCCAGCAGCTTGGGGGTGATGGGGCGATCGAACACTGAAGCTTTCTTT. Translated: CASSLGVMGRSNTEAFF. Full variable domain (outside the CDR3, taken from reference TRBV5-1 and TRBJ1-1): KAGVTQTPRYLIKTRGQQVTLSCSPISGHRSVSWYQQTPGQGLQFLFEYFSETQRNKGNFPGRFSGRQFSNSRSEMNVSTLELGDSALYLCASSLGVMGRSNTEAFFGQGTRLTVV.

This sequence joins TRBV6-1 and TRBJ2-7; D remains unclear. Germline values: CDR1 MNHNS, CDR2 SASEGT. The CDR3 runs 13 residues. V was shortened by 2 bases and J by 8 bases, with 13 bases between the two germline ends. CDR3 amino acids: CASSEILAGKQYF. The CDR3, as DNA: TGTGCCAGCAGTGAAATTTTGGCAGGAAAGCAGTACTTC.

The CDR3 is CASSSRWADQETQYF. In nucleotides, the CDR3 is TGTGCCAGCAGCTCCAGATGGGCAGACCAAGAGACCCAGTACTTC. This sequence joins TRBV5-4 and TRBJ2-5; D gene ambiguous. The CDR3 is 15 residues long. Germline V gene lookup returns CDR1 SGHNT and CDR2 YYREEE (reference sequence). Trimming took off 3 bases at V and 0 bases at J, with 12 bases between the two ends.